This T cell receptor (beta chain) was profiled in a study of radiotherapy plus CTLA-4 blockade in lung cancer. Deletions cut 6 bases from V and 7 bases from J, with 15 bases between. The germline gives CDR1 LNHDA, CDR2 SQIVND (reference sequence). This CDR3 is 13 amino acids long. This table comes from immunoSEQ multiplex PCR, and its TCRdb copy is limited to in-frame clones, with some not included. The repertoire holds fewer than 65,000 clones, roughly three quarters seen once, with 8.5% in the top ten. Comment on this clone: What it binds is unknown.

Focal radiation and CTLA-4 blockade (ipilimumab) were tested in chemo-refractory metastatic non-small-cell lung cancer patients. Overall study findings and caveats: Reportedly, early blood T cell clone dynamics best predicted response, with interferon-beta. Expansion of tumor-derived TCR clones was observed in blood after radiotherapy plus ipilimumab.

The TCR originated in a human donor with non-small cell lung cancer who had a complete response to radiotherapy plus ipilimumab. The chain links TRBV19 to TRBJ1-1, with TRBD1 as a possible D gene (5 bases). This specimen was peripheral blood, taken from a patient treated with radiotherapy plus ipilimumab. The CDR3 DNA reads as TGTGCCAGTAGCTCGGGGGATAGTAGTGAAGCTTTCTTT. Translated, it gives CASSSGDSSEAFF.